This TCR beta chain was sequenced in a study of a mutant IDH1 vaccine in newly diagnosed glioma. Across the study: Eight vaccinations were given in weeks 1, 3, 5, 7, 11, 15, 19 and 23. It was radiotherapy, temozolomide, or both that patients received previously, with most receiving both. Whole-study results and caveats: The study observed vaccine-induced immune responses in 85% to 95% of patients.

CDR1 is MNHEY and CDR2 is SMNVEV in the germline V gene (reference sequence). Unmatched junction bases numbered 16, after V lost 5 bases and J lost 3 bases. The CDR3 totals 19 residues. The time point is: week 11, during vaccination. Vaccination used 300 ug of mutant IDH1 20-mer peptide per dose, with topical imiquimod. New WHO grade 3 or 4 astrocytomas that were IDH1-mutant and ATRX-lost occurred in the donors. Regarding this clone: Its cognate antigen is unknown.

Assay used: immunoSEQ multiplex PCR; TCRdb lists only in-frame clones, some missing. The table lists 35,000 to 40,000 clones, 84% of them singletons. The J gene is TRBJ2-7, the V gene TRBV27; 13 nucleotides align to TRBD2. The sequencing here drew on PBMCs, taken from a glioma patient whose treatment included an IDH1 peptide vaccine. The source is a middle-aged man with glioma. The CDR3 sequence is CASSPWGTSGVHRFYEQYF. CDR3 DNA: TGTGCCAGCAGTCCCTGGGGGACTAGCGGGGTACACAGGTTCTACGAGCAGTACTTC.